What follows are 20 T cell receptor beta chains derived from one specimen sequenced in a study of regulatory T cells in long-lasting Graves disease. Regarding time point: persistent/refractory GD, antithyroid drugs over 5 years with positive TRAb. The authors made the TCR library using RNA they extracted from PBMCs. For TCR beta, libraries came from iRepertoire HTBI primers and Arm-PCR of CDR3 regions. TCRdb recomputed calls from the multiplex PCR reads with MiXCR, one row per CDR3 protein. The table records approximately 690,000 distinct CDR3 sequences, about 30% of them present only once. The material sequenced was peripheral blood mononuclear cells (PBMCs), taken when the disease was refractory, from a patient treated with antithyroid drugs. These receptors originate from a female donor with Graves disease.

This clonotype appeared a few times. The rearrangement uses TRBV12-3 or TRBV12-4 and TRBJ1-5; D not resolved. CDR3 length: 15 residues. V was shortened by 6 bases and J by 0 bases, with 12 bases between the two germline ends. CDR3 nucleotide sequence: TGTGCCAGCAGCCCACTTCCTCCTAGCAATCAGCCCCAGCATTTT. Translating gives CASSPLPPSNQPQHF.

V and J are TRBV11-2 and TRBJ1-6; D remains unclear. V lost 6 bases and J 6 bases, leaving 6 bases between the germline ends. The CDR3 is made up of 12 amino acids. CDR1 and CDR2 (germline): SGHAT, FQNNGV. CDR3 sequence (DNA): TGTGCCAGCAGAAGGGCTAATTCACCCCTCCACTTT. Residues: CASRRANSPLHF.

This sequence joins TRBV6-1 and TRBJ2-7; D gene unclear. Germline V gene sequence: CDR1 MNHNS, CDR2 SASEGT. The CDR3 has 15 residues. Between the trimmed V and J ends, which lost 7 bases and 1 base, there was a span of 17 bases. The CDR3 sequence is CASNRVSGDSYEQYF. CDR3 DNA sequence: TGTGCCAGCAATCGGGTATCAGGTGATTCCTACGAGCAGTACTTC.

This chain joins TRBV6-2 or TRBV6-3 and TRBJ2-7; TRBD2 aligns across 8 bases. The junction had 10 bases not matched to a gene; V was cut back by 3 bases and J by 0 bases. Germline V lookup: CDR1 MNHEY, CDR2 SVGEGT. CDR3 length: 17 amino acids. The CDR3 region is CASSYLPRGRYSYEQYF. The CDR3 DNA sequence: TGTGCCAGCAGTTATCTCCCTCGCGGGAGGTACTCCTACGAGCAGTACTTC.

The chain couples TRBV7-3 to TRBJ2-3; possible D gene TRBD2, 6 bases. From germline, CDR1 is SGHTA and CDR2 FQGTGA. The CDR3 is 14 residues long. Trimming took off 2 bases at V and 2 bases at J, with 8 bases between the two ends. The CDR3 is CASSLGTFTDTQYF. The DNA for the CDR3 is TGTGCCAGCAGCTTAGGGACTTTCACAGATACGCAGTATTTT.

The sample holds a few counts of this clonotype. CDR3 sequence reads: CASSSGQGFNSPLHF. The CDR3 DNA reads as TGCGCCAGCAGCTCAGGACAGGGTTTTAATTCACCCCTCCACTTT. The V gene is TRBV5-1, the J gene TRBJ1-6; TRBD1 matches 8 bases. The germline V gene has CDR1 SGHRS and CDR2 YFSETQ. J gave up 6 bases and V 3 bases, and 5 bases lay outside the gene matches. This CDR3 region has 15 residues.

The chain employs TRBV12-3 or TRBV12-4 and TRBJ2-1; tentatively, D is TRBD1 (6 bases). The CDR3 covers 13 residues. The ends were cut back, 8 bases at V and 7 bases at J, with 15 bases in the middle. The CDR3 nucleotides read TGTGCCAGCGGCGACCCAGGGGCGAATGAGCAGTTCTTC. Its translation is CASGDPGANEQFF.

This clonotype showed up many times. CDR3 region: CATSRDWPTVGGEKLFF. Here the CDR3 DNA reads TGTGCCACCAGCAGAGACTGGCCCACAGTTGGAGGTGAAAAACTGTTTTTT. The V gene is TRBV15, the J gene TRBJ1-4; D gene uncertain. The length of the CDR3 is 17 residues. V lost 0 bases and J 7 bases, leaving 18 bases between the germline ends. Per the germline V gene, CDR1 is LNHNV and CDR2 is YYDKDF (reference sequence).

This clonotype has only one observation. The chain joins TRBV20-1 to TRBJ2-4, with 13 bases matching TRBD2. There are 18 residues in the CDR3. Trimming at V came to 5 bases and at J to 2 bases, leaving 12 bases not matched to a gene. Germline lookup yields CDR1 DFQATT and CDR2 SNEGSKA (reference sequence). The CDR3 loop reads CSAGPRTSGRVSKNIQYF. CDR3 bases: TGCAGTGCTGGGCCCAGGACTAGCGGGAGAGTGTCCAAAAACATTCAGTACTTC.

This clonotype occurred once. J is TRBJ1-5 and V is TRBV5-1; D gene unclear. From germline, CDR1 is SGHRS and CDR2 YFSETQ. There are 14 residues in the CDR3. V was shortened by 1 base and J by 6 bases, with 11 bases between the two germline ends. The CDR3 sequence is CASSLQVGGQPQHF. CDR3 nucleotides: TGCGCCAGCAGCTTGCAAGTTGGTGGTCAGCCCCAGCATTTT.

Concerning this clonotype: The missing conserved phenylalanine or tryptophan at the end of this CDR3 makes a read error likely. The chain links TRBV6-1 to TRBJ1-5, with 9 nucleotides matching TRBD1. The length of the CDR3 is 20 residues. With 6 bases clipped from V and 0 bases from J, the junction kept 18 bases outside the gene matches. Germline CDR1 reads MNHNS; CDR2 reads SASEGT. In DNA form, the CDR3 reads TGTGCCAGCAGACAACCCCCTACAGGGGGCCGTTCAAATAGCAATCAGCCCCAGCATTCT. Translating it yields CASRQPPTGGRSNSNQPQHS.

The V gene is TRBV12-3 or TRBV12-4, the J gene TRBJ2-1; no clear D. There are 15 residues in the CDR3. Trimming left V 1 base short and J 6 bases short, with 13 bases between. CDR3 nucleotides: TGTGCCAGCAGTTTAGAAGTCGTCCCTAGCAATGAGCAGTTCTTC. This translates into CASSLEVVPSNEQFF.

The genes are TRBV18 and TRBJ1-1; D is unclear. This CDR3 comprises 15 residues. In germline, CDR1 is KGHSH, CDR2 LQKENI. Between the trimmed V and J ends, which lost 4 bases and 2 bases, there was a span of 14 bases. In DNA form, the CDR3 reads TGTGCCAGCTCACAACCGTTCATTGACAACACTGAAGCTTTCTTT. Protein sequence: CASSQPFIDNTEAFF.

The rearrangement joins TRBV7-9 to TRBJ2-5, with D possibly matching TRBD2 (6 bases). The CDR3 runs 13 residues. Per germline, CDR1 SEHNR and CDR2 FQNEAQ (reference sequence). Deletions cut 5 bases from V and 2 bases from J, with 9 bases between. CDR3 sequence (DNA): TGTGCCAGCAGCGCTAGCGAACAAGAGACCCAGTACTTC. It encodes CASSASEQETQYF.

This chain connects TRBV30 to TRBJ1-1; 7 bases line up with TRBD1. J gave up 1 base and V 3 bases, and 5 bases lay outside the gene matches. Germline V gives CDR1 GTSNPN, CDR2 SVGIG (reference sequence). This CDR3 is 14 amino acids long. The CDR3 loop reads CAWSQTGRNTEAFF. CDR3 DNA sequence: TGTGCCTGGAGCCAGACAGGGAGGAACACTGAAGCTTTCTTT.

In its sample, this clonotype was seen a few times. This CDR3 reads CASSYRDSLEQPQHF. The CDR3 nucleotides are TGTGCCAGCAGTTACCGCGACAGTCTGGAACAGCCCCAGCATTTT. V usage is TRBV6-2 or TRBV6-3 and J usage is TRBJ1-5, with D possibly being TRBD1 (5 bases). V was trimmed by 2 bases and J by 7 bases, leaving 15 bases between them. CDR1 is MNHEY, CDR2 SVGEGT, per germline. The CDR3 length is 15 residues.

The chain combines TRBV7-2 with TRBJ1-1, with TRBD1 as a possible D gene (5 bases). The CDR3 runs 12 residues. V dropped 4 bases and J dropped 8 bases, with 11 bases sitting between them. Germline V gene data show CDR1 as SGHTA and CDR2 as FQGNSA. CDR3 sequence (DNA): TGTGCCAGCAGCTGGGGGGAGTTCGAAGCTTTCTTT. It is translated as CASSWGEFEAFF. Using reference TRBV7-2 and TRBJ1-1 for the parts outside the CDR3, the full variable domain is GAGVSQSPSNKVTEKGKDVELRCDPISGHTALYWYRQSLGQGLEFLIYFQGNSAPDKSGLPSDRFSAERTGGSVSTLTIQRTQQEDSAVYLCASSWGEFEAFFGQGTRLTVV.

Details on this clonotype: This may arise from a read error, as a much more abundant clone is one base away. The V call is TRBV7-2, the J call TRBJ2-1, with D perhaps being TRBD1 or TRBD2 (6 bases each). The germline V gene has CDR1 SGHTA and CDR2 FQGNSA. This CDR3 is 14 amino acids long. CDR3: CASRFTGGHNEQFF. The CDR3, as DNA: TGTGCCAGCCGCTTTACCGGGGGCCACAATGAGCAGTTCTTC.

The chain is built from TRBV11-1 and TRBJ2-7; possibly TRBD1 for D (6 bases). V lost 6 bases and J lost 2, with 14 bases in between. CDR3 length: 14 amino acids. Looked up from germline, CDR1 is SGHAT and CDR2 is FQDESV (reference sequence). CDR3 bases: TGTGCCAGCAGTTACGACAGGCCCCCCTACGAGCAGTACTTC. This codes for CASSYDRPPYEQYF.

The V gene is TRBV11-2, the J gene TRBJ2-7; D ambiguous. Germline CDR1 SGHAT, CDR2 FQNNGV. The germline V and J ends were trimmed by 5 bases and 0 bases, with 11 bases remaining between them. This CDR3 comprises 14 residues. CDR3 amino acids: CASSPLDGSYEQYF. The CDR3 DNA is TGTGCCAGCAGCCCCTTGGACGGCTCCTACGAGCAGTACTTC.